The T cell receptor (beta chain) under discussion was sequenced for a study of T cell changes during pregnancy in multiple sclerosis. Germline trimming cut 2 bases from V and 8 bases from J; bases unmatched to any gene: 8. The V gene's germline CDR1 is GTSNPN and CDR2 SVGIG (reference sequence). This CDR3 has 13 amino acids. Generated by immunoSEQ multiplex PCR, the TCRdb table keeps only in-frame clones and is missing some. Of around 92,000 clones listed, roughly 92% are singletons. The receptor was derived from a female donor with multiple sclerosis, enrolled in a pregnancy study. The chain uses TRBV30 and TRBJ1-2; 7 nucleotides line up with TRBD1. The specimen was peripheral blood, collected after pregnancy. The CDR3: CAWSKTGREGYTF. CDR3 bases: TGTGCCTGGAGTAAGACAGGGAGAGAGGGCTACACCTTC.